The 30 T cell receptor beta chains below were found in one sample sequenced in a study of blood T cell repertoires in COVID-19. Produced via immunoSEQ multiplex PCR; TCRdb's table is partial and in-frame only. The sample holds about 200,000 clones, approximately 80% seen once. Sequenced input: PBMCs or T cells enriched from blood (not recorded which). The receptors come from a woman in her fifties or sixties with acute COVID-19.

The chain has TRBV7-2 and TRBJ1-2; D possibly corresponds to TRBD1 (6 bases). From germline, CDR1 is SGHTA and CDR2 FQGNSA. The CDR3 spans 16 residues. V lost 2 bases and J lost 4, with 17 bases in between. Here the CDR3 DNA reads TGTGCCAGCAGCTTATATACGGGGGGCCCTATCTATGGCTACACCTTC. Its protein product is CASSLYTGGPIYGYTF.

The chain links TRBV11-2 to TRBJ1-5; TRBD1 aligns across 7 bases. Trimming took 0 bases from V and 3 from J; bases not matched to a gene: 2. The CDR3 is 15 residues long. Germline V lookup: CDR1 SGHAT, CDR2 FQNNGV. The CDR3 DNA reads as TGTGCCAGCAGCTTAGAAGGGACAGTCAATCAGCCCCAGCATTTT. Amino acid sequence: CASSLEGTVNQPQHF.

The chain uses TRBV3-1 (or the pseudogene TRBV3-2) and TRBJ2-7; TRBD2 matches at 11 bases. Germline V lookup: CDR1 LGHDT, CDR2 YNNKEL (reference sequence). The CDR3 is made up of 15 amino acids. V shed 6 bases, J shed 0 bases, and the junction held 4 bases outside the gene matches. The CDR3 DNA reads as TGTGCCAGCAGTCCCGGGACTAGCGGCTCCTACGAGCAGTACTTC. Translating gives CASSPGTSGSYEQYF.

The chain carries TRBV19 and TRBJ1-2; weak D call: TRBD1 (5 bases). Germline loops: CDR1 LNHDA, CDR2 SQIVND (reference sequence). The CDR3 loop spans 13 amino acids. V was clipped by 2 bases and J by 4 bases, with 8 bases between them. The CDR3 DNA reads as TGTGCCAGTAGTATAACAGGCGCCTATGGCTACACCTTC. It specifies CASSITGAYGYTF.

This chain uses TRBV7-8 with TRBJ1-6; D possibly corresponds to TRBD1 (5 bases). The CDR3 totals 14 residues. Germline V CDR1 and CDR2: SGHVS, FQNEAQ. V lost 1 base and J 8 bases, leaving 9 bases between the germline ends. CDR3 DNA sequence: TGTGCCAGCAGCTTAGGGGGCGAGTATTCACCCCTCCACTTT. Translation: CASSLGGEYSPLHF.

The CDR3 sequence: CASSLAGNNQPQHF. The DNA for the CDR3 is TGTGCCAGCAGCTTGGCGGGGAATAATCAGCCCCAGCATTTT. The V and J genes are TRBV5-6 and TRBJ1-5; D is unclear. CDR1 and CDR2 (germline): SGHDT, YYEEEE. CDR3 size: 14 residues. Trimming stripped 0 bases from V and 4 bases from J, with 8 bases between.

The chain is built from TRBV19 and TRBJ1-2; 10 bases match TRBD1. V dropped 5 bases and J dropped 8; count of bases not matched to a gene: 8. Germline values: CDR1 LNHDA, CDR2 SQIVND (reference sequence). The CDR3 totals 14 residues. The CDR3 nucleotides read TGTGCCAGTAGTCTAAGGACAGGGGGACGAGGCTACACCTTC. Translation gives CASSLRTGGRGYTF. Supplemented by reference TRBV19 and TRBJ1-2, the full variable domain reads DGGITQSPKYLFRKEGQNVTLSCEQNLNHDAMYWYRQDPGQGLRLIYYSQIVNDFQKGDIAEGYSVSREKKESFPLTVTSAQKNPTAFYLCASSLRTGGRGYTFGSGTRLTVV.

The V and J genes are TRBV4-1 and TRBJ2-7; the match to TRBD1 covers 7 bases. V lost 0 bases and J lost 3; bases outside the gene matches: 8. The CDR3 consists of 16 residues. CDR1 is MGHRA, CDR2 YSYEKL, per germline. CDR3 nucleotide sequence: TGCGCCAGCAGCCAAGAGGGCTCGGGACAGATCTACGAGCAGTACTTC. It is translated as CASSQEGSGQIYEQYF.

This rearrangement joins TRBV5-1 to TRBJ2-7, with 7 bases that match TRBD2. V trimming: 3 bases; J trimming: 5 bases; junction bases outside the gene matches: 14. The CDR3 runs to 16 residues. CDR1 is SGHRS, CDR2 YFSETQ, per germline. The CDR3 loop is CASSWIPGLGGNEQYF. CDR3 in DNA: TGCGCCAGCAGCTGGATCCCGGGACTGGGGGGGAACGAGCAGTACTTC.

Only one count was recorded for this clone. This chain links TRBV5-4 with TRBJ2-5; D gene uncertain. Per the germline V gene, CDR1 is SGHNT and CDR2 is YYREEE (reference sequence). The CDR3 runs 11 residues. The germline V and J ends were trimmed by 2 bases and 5 bases, with 4 bases remaining between them. The CDR3 nucleotides are TGTGCCAGCAGCTTACGGGAGACCCAGTACTTC. It is translated as CASSLRETQYF.

The chain employs TRBV7-2 and TRBJ2-3, with D possibly being TRBD2 (6 bases). Germline CDR1 reads SGHTA; CDR2 reads FQGNSA. The CDR3 length is 15 residues. The V and J ends lost 3 bases and 2 bases respectively, with 12 bases between them. In DNA, the CDR3 is TGTGCCAGCAGCTTCGGGGGTCCAGACACAGATACGCAGTATTTT. Its protein is CASSFGGPDTDTQYF. Supplemented by reference TRBV7-2 and TRBJ2-3, the full variable domain reads GAGVSQSPSNKVTEKGKDVELRCDPISGHTALYWYRQSLGQGLEFLIYFQGNSAPDKSGLPSDRFSAERTGGSVSTLTIQRTQQEDSAVYLCASSFGGPDTDTQYFGPGTRLTVL.

This chain links TRBV7-2 with TRBJ2-1; 15 bases agree with TRBD2. CDR3 length: 17 residues. Per the germline V gene, CDR1 is SGHTA and CDR2 is FQGNSA. V was pared by 4 bases and J by 7 bases, with 8 bases of the junction left unmatched. Here the CDR3 DNA reads TGTGCCAGCAGCTCTACCGGGACTAGCGGGGGGAGGAATGAGCAGTTCTTC. Protein product: CASSSTGTSGGRNEQFF. Together with reference TRBV7-2 and TRBJ2-1, the CDR3 gives the full variable domain: GAGVSQSPSNKVTEKGKDVELRCDPISGHTALYWYRQSLGQGLEFLIYFQGNSAPDKSGLPSDRFSAERTGGSVSTLTIQRTQQEDSAVYLCASSSTGTSGGRNEQFFGPGTRLTVL.

The genes are TRBV9 and TRBJ2-1; TRBD2 might be the D (6 bases). The CDR3 sequence is 14 residues long. In germline, CDR1 is SGDLS, CDR2 YYNGEE. Trimming took off 2 bases at V and 4 bases at J, with 10 bases between the two ends. In DNA form, the CDR3 reads TGTGCCAGCAGCGTGGGGACTCATTACAATGAGCAGTTCTTC. This gives the protein CASSVGTHYNEQFF.

The genes are TRBV9 and TRBJ1-1, with TRBD1 identical over 10 bases. With 3 bases clipped from V and 1 base from J, the junction kept 9 bases outside the gene matches. Germline CDR1 reads SGDLS; CDR2 reads YYNGEE. The CDR3 is made up of 17 amino acids. The CDR3 protein is CASSARQGANWNTEAFF. DNA of the CDR3: TGTGCCAGCAGCGCACGACAGGGGGCGAATTGGAACACTGAAGCTTTCTTT. The variable domain in full, completed from reference TRBV9 and TRBJ1-1, reads DSGVTQTPKHLITATGQRVTLRCSPRSGDLSVYWYQQSLDQGLQFLIQYYNGEERAKGNILERFSAQQFPDLHSELNLSSLELGDSALYFCASSARQGANWNTEAFFGQGTRLTVV.

The V gene is TRBV5-1, the J gene TRBJ2-5, with TRBD1 matching 7 bases. V gave up 3 bases and J gave up 4 bases; unmatched junction bases: 6. CDR1 and CDR2 from the germline V gene are SGHRS and YFSETQ. This CDR3 is built from 14 residues. CDR3 protein: CASSYSGGRETQYF. As DNA, the CDR3 is TGCGCCAGCAGCTACTCAGGGGGTAGAGAGACCCAGTACTTC. The whole variable domain, remainder taken from reference TRBV5-1 and TRBJ2-5, is KAGVTQTPRYLIKTRGQQVTLSCSPISGHRSVSWYQQTPGQGLQFLFEYFSETQRNKGNFPGRFSGRQFSNSRSEMNVSTLELGDSALYLCASSYSGGRETQYFGPGTRLLVL.

This chain links TRBV15 with TRBJ2-4; the D gene is possibly TRBD2 (7 bases). Trimming removed 4 bases from V and 8 bases from J, with 21 bases in between. Germline CDR1 reads LNHNV; CDR2 reads YYDKDF (reference sequence). The CDR3 sequence is 16 residues long. The CDR3 nucleotides read TGTGCCACCAGCACGCATCTAGGGGGGGTAACGGACATTCAGTACTTC. It specifies CATSTHLGGVTDIQYF.

The chain employs TRBV5-4 and TRBJ2-3; D ambiguous. Deletions cut 1 base from V and 0 bases from J, with 12 bases between. This CDR3 region has 16 residues. The germline gives CDR1 SGHNT, CDR2 YYREEE (reference sequence). The CDR3 here is CASSLSTVLSTDTQYF. The DNA of the CDR3 is TGTGCCAGCAGCTTGTCCACAGTCCTTAGCACAGATACGCAGTATTTT.

As DNA, the CDR3 is TGTGCCAGCAGTAGGAGGGGATCCGGAAACACCATATATTTT. It yields the protein CASSRRGSGNTIYF. The chain carries TRBV7-2 and TRBJ1-3; TRBD1 is a possible D gene (5 bases). There are 14 residues in the CDR3. The germline V gene encodes CDR1 SGHTA and CDR2 FQGNSA. V lost 6 bases to trimming and J lost 4 bases, with 13 bases between them.

V gene TRBV20-1 combines with J gene TRBJ2-3; D not resolved. Germline CDR1 and CDR2: DFQATT and SNEGSKA (reference sequence). The CDR3 contains 16 residues. The V gene lost 3 bases and the J gene lost 2 bases, with 18 bases spanning the gap. CDR3: CSASPREVVVTDTQYF. Here the CDR3 DNA reads TGCAGTGCTAGTCCCCGCGAGGTGGTCGTCACAGATACGCAGTATTTT.

The chain employs TRBV15 and TRBJ1-3; 7 bases are shared with TRBD1. This CDR3 is 16 amino acids long. The junction had 8 bases not matched to a gene; V was cut back by 4 bases and J by 2 bases. The germline V gene encodes CDR1 LNHNV and CDR2 YYDKDF (reference sequence). CDR3 nucleotides: TGTGCCACCAGCACAGGGGGTATTAAAACTGGAAACACCATATATTTT. Its protein product is CATSTGGIKTGNTIYF. The variable domain in full, completed from reference TRBV15 and TRBJ1-3, reads DAMVIQNPRYQVTQFGKPVTLSCSQTLNHNVMYWYQQKSSQAPKLLFHYYDKDFNNEADTPDNFQSRRPNTSFCFLDIRSPGLGDTAMYLCATSTGGIKTGNTIYFGEGSWLTVV.

The chain employs TRBV29-1 and TRBJ1-2, with D maybe TRBD1 (5 bases). CDR3 length: 14 residues. Looked up from germline, CDR1 is SQVTM and CDR2 is ANQGSEA. Between the trimmed V and J ends, which lost 4 bases and 0 bases, there was a span of 12 bases. The CDR3 is CSVVGASANYGYTF. The CDR3 region has the DNA TGCAGCGTTGTTGGGGCCTCAGCTAACTATGGCTACACCTTC.

The V gene is TRBV7-2, the J gene TRBJ2-7; maybe TRBD1 (5 bases). Deletions cut 5 bases from V and 1 base from J, with 12 bases between. The CDR3 sequence is 14 residues long. Germline values: CDR1 SGHTA, CDR2 FQGNSA. In nucleotides, the CDR3 is TGTGCCAGCAGCCCCGTGGGGCGATCCTACGAGCAGTACTTC. Protein: CASSPVGRSYEQYF.

This clone was recorded once. The chain couples TRBV6-2 or TRBV6-3 to TRBJ1-2, with D tentatively TRBD1 (6 bases). The V end was cut by 2 bases, the J end by 6 bases, with 10 bases between. The germline V gene encodes CDR1 MNHEY and CDR2 SVGEGT. This CDR3 has 13 residues. CDR3 coding DNA: TGTGCCAGCAGTTACCCCAACAGGGATGGCTACACCTTC. Protein: CASSYPNRDGYTF.

The chain combines TRBV7-2 with TRBJ1-2; the D gene is possibly TRBD1 (6 bases). Germline CDR1 reads SGHTA; CDR2 reads FQGNSA. The CDR3 extends over 14 amino acids. V lost 2 bases and J lost 8, with 15 bases in between. The CDR3 DNA follows: TGTGCCAGCAGCTTAAATTCAGGGGCTGAGGGCTACACCTTC. Translating it yields CASSLNSGAEGYTF.

J is TRBJ2-1 and V is TRBV5-1; TRBD1 agrees at 7 bases. The V segment lost 0 bases and the J segment 4 bases; nucleotides outside the gene matches: 4. Germline CDR1 SGHRS, CDR2 YFSETQ. The CDR3 runs 15 residues. The CDR3 DNA is TGCGCCAGCAGCTTGGCCAGGGGGATTTACAATGAGCAGTTCTTC. It yields the protein CASSLARGIYNEQFF.

The chain is built from TRBV28 and TRBJ1-5; possible D gene TRBD1, 6 bases. Deletions cut 4 bases from V and 4 bases from J, with 14 bases between. This CDR3 has 15 residues. CDR1 MDHEN and CDR2 SYDVKM come from the germline V gene. The DNA of the CDR3 is TGTGCCAGCAGTTGGGGCAGGGGTTTTAATCAGCCCCAGCATTTT. Its protein is CASSWGRGFNQPQHF. Full variable domain (rest looked up from reference TRBV28 and TRBJ1-5): DVKVTQSSRYLVKRTGEKVFLECVQDMDHENMFWYRQDPGLGLRLIYFSYDVKMKEKGDIPEGYSVSREKKERFSLILESASTNQTSMYLCASSWGRGFNQPQHFGDGTRLSIL.

The chain carries TRBV9 and TRBJ2-6, with 11 bases matching TRBD1. V lost 0 bases, J lost 2 bases, and 7 bases stayed unmatched. CDR3 length: 19 amino acids. Germline V lookup: CDR1 SGDLS, CDR2 YYNGEE. The CDR3 coding sequence is TGTGCCAGCAGCGTAGCCCGGCGGGACAGGGGGACTGGGGCCAACGTCCTGACTTTC. Its translation is CASSVARRDRGTGANVLTF.

The chain employs TRBV6-2 or TRBV6-3 and TRBJ1-1; D gene unclear. CDR3 size: 12 residues. The germline gives CDR1 MNHEY, CDR2 SVGEGT. V lost 2 bases, J lost 4 bases, and 5 bases lay in between. CDR3 coding DNA: TGTGCCAGCAGTTACCCCCTCACTGAAGCTTTCTTT. This codes for CASSYPLTEAFF.

V and J are TRBV28 and TRBJ2-7; 8 positions match TRBD1. The CDR3 consists of 11 residues. V was clipped by 7 bases and J by 9 bases; unmatched bases: 5. CDR1 and CDR2 from the germline V gene are MDHEN and SYDVKM. The CDR3 is CASTTGGRQYV. Here the CDR3 DNA reads TGTGCCAGCACCACAGGGGGTCGGCAGTACGTC.

The V and J genes are TRBV6-5 and TRBJ1-6; a weak D match, TRBD1 (6 bases). The germline V gene has CDR1 MNHEY and CDR2 SVGAGI. Trimming took 0 bases from V and 10 from J, leaving 13 bases between them. CDR3 length equals 15 residues. The CDR3 region is CASSYSGRGDSPLHF. As DNA, the CDR3 is TGTGCCAGCAGTTACTCTGGCAGGGGCGACTCACCCCTCCACTTT.